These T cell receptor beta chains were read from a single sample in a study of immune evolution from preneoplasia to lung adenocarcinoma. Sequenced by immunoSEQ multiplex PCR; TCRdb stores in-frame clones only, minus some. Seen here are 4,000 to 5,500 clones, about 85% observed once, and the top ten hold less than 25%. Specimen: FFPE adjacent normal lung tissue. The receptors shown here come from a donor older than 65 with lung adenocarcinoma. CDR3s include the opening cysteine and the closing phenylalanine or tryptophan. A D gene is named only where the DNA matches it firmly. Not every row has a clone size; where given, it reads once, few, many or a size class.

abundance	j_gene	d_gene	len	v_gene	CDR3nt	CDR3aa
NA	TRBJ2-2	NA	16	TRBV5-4	TGTGCCAGCAGCTTGGGCCAGGGCGTGAACACCGGGGAGCTGTTTTTT	CASSLGQGVNTGELFF
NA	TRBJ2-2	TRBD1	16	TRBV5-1	TGCGCCAGCAGCTTGGAGGGGACAGTCTACACCGGGGAGCTGTTTTTT	CASSLEGTVYTGELFF
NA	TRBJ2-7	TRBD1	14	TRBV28	TGTGCCAGCAGTCCTCCGGACAGGCGGTACGAGCAGTACTTC	CASSPPDRRYEQYF
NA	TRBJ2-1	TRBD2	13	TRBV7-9	TGTGCCAGCAGCTTAGCGGCTAGCGGGAGAGGGTTCTTC	CASSLAASGRGFF
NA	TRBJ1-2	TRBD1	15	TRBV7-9	TGTGCCAGCAGCTCGACAGGGGGCCTTAACTATGGCTACACCTTC	CASSSTGGLNYGYTF
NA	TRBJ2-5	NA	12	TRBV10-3	TGTGCCATCAGTGGTAACAGGGAGACCCAGTACTTC	CAISGNRETQYF
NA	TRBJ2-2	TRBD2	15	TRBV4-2	TGTGCCAGCAGCCAAGATTTAGCGGGAGCGAGCGAGCTGTTTTTT	CASSQDLAGASELFF
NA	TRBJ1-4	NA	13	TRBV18	TGTGCCAGCTCACTCGGCGGTAATGAAAAACTGTTTTTT	CASSLGGNEKLFF
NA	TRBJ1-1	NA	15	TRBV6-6	TGTGCCAGCAGTTACGTGGACAGTTCTAGGTCTGAAGCTTTCTTT	CASSYVDSSRSEAFF
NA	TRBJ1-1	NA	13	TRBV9	TGTGCCAGCAGCGCCGCCCCGGGCACTGAAGCTTTCTTT	CASSAAPGTEAFF
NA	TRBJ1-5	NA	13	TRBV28	TGTGCCAGCAGTTTATCCCCGGGTCAGCCCCAGCATTTT	CASSLSPGQPQHF
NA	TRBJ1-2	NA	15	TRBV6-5	TGTGCCAGCAGTCGAACCGGGACATCCGACGATGGCTACACCTTC	CASSRTGTSDDGYTF
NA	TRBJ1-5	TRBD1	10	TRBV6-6	TGTGCGGGGGGGACAGGGACCCAGCATTTT	CAGGTGTQHF
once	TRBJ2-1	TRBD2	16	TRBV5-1	TGCGCCAGCAGCTTGGTGGCTAGCGGATCCTACAATGAGCAGTTCTTC	CASSLVASGSYNEQFF
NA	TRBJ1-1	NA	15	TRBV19	TGTGCCAGTAGTCCGACGGGTTGGATGAACACTGAAGCTTTCTTT	CASSPTGWMNTEAFF
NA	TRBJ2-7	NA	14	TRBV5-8	TGTGCCAGCAGCCCGGGGGACACATCCTACGAGCAGTACTTC	CASSPGDTSYEQYF
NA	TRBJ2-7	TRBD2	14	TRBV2	TGTGCCAGCAGGGTTAGCGGGACGGCGAACGAGCAGTACTTC	CASRVSGTANEQYF
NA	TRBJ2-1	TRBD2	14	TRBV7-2	TGTGCCAGCAGTCCTAGCGGGAGAGCCAATGAGCAGTTCTTC	CASSPSGRANEQFF
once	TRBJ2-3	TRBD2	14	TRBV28	TGTGCCAGCGGGGGACTACCTCCCACAGATACGCAGTATTTT	CASGGLPPTDTQYF
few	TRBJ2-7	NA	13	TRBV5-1	TGCGCCAGCAGCTTGGGTCCCCCTAGGGAGCAGTACTTC	CASSLGPPREQYF
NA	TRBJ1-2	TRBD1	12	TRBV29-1	TGCAGCGTTGGAGGGGGCGGCGAAGGCTACACCTTC	CSVGGGGEGYTF
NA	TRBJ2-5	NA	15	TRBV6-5	TGTGCCAGCAGTTACTCAGGCGGGCAGTTAGAGACCCAGTACTTC	CASSYSGGQLETQYF
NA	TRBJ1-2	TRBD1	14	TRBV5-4	TGTGCCAGCAGCGTAACAGGGGGCGCTTTTGGCTACACCTTC	CASSVTGGAFGYTF
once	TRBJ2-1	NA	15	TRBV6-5	TGTGCCAGCAACCGGGACGGTAGCTCCTACAATGAGCAGTTCTTC	CASNRDGSSYNEQFF
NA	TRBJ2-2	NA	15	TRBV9	TGTGCCAGCAGCGTAGAGGACTGGAACACCGGGGAGCTGTTTTTT	CASSVEDWNTGELFF
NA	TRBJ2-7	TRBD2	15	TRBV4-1	TGCGCCAGCAGCCAAGGGACTAGCGGCCTCTACGAGCAGTACTTC	CASSQGTSGLYEQYF
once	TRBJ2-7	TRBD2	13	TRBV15	TGTGCCACCAGGGGGACTAGCGGTTACGAGCAGTACTTC	CATRGTSGYEQYF
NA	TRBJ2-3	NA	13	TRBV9	TGTGCCAGCAGCGTACGGGGGACAGATACGCAGTATTTT	CASSVRGTDTQYF
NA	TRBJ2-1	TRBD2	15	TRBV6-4	TGTGCCAGCAGTGAACTAGCGGGAGGGGGTAATGAGCAGTTCTTC	CASSELAGGGNEQFF
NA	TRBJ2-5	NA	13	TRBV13	TGTGCCAGCAGACAAGGGGCCCAAGAGACCCAGTACTTC	CASRQGAQETQYF
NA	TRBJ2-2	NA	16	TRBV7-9	TGTGCCAGCAGCTTAGGTGGGGCCACGAACACCGGGGAGCTGTTTTTT	CASSLGGATNTGELFF
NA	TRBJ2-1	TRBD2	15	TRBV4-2	TGTGCCAGCAGCCTAAAGCGGGAGGGGTGGGATGAGCAGTTCTTC	CASSLKREGWDEQFF
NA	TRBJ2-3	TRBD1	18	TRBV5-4	TGTGCCAGCAGCTTGTTCTGGTCCGAGACAGGGGACACAGATACGCAGTATTTT	CASSLFWSETGDTDTQYF
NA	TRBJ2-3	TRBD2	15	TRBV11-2	TGTGCCAGCAGCTTGGGACTAGAGCGCACAGATACGCAGTATTTT	CASSLGLERTDTQYF
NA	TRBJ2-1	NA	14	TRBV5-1	TGCGCCAGCAGCTTGGCGCGGGAAATGAACGAGCAGTTCTTC	CASSLAREMNEQFF
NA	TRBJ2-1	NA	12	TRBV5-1	TGCGCCAGCAGCTTGGGGGGCAATGAGCAGTTCTTC	CASSLGGNEQFF
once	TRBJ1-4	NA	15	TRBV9	TGTGCCAGCAGCGTAGGAGGACAGCTTAATGAAAAACTGTTTTTT	CASSVGGQLNEKLFF
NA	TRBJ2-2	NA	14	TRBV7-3	TGTGCCAGCACCTCGGGCGCGAACACCGGGGAGCTGTTTTTT	CASTSGANTGELFF
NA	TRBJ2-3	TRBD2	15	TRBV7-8	TGTGCCAGCAGCCTCAGCGGGACCTTCACAGATACGCAGTATTTT	CASSLSGTFTDTQYF
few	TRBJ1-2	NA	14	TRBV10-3	TGTGCCATCAGTGAGAGTCAGGAACGAAGTATTTACACCTTC	CAISESQERSIYTF
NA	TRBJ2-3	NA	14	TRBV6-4	TGTGCCAGCAGTGATCGGCCAGGACCAGATACGCAGTATTTT	CASSDRPGPDTQYF
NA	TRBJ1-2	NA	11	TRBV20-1	TGCAGTGCTAGAGGTCGTTTGGGCTACACCTTC	CSARGRLGYTF
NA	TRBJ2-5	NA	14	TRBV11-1	TGTGCCAGCACCTTGGGGGACCCGCAAGAGACCCAGTACTTC	CASTLGDPQETQYF
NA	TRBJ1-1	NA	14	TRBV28	TGTGCCAGCAGTTCGCCGAGACAGGCAACTGAAGCTTTCTTT	CASSSPRQATEAFF
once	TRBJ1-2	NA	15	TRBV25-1	TGTGCCAGCAGTCGGGAGATGACAGGAACGGATGGCTATACCTTC	CASSREMTGTDGYTF
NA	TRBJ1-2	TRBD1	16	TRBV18	TGTGCCAGCTCACCTACTTCGACAGGGGCGAACTATGGCTACACCTTC	CASSPTSTGANYGYTF
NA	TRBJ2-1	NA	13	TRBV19	TGTGCCAGTAGGGTCCCTAGCTCCAATGAGCAGTTCTTC	CASRVPSSNEQFF
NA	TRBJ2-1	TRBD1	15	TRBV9	TGTGCCAGCAGCACCCGGGACAGACAGTACAATGAGCAGTTCTTC	CASSTRDRQYNEQFF
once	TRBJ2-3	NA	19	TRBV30	TGTGCCGCACTCAAGGGCTCAAGTAGGAGGAAGCGGAGCACAGATACGCAGTATTTT	CAALKGSSRRKRSTDTQYF
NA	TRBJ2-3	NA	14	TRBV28	TGTGCCAGCAGTACATACGAAAGGACAGATACGCAGTATTTT	CASSTYERTDTQYF
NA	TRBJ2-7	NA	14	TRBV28	TGTGCCAGCAGTCTACCCGGAGGGGCCTACGAGCAGTACTTC	CASSLPGGAYEQYF
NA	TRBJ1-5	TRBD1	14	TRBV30	TGTGCCTGGAGTGGGACAGGGGGGTTTCAGCCCCAGCATTTT	CAWSGTGGFQPQHF
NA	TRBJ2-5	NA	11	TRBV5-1	TGCGCCAGCAGCTTGGAAGAGACCCAGTACTTC	CASSLEETQYF
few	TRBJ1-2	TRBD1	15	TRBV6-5	TGTGCCAGCAGCCGCCTTACCGGGACAGGTGACGGCTACACCTTC	CASSRLTGTGDGYTF
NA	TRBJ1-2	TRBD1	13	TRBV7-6	TGTGCCAGCAGCTTCCAAGACAGGGATGGCTACACCTTC	CASSFQDRDGYTF